This TCR beta chain is from a study of glioma-infiltrating T cells after dendritic cell vaccination (dated by TCRdb to the mid-2010s). Study-level background: The cohort included approximately 15 glioblastoma patients drawn from Phase I and II dendritic cell vaccination trials, of whom 9 were newly diagnosed and 6 had recurrent disease. Between the early 2000s and the early 2010s, the patients were given dendritic cell vaccination pulsed with autologous tumor lysate. The vaccine consisted of monocyte-derived dendritic cells cultured less than 9 days with IL-4 and GM-CSF, then pulsed overnight with autologous tumor lysate. Three intradermal dendritic cell vaccine injections were administered to patients at biweekly intervals in the arm below the axilla. Tumor-infiltrating lymphocyte content was quantified and tumor and blood repertoires were compared in dendritic cell-vaccinated glioblastoma patients by deep sequencing of TCR beta CDR3 regions. Survival after dendritic cell vaccination was correlated with TCR sequencing metrics, including TIL content and tumor-blood repertoire overlap. Overall study results and their limits: The cohort was small and heterogeneous, few patients had complete blood and tumor sets, and even fewer had initial-recurrent tumor pairs. TCR clonality showed no direct relationship with survival, which suggests that a diverse polyclonal response may be important. After dendritic cell vaccination, a higher estimated pretreatment TIL content predicted longer time to progression and overall survival. The response model built on TCR overlap across three groups was characterized as speculative, with prospective validation still needed.

The germline V gene sets CDR1 to MNHEY and CDR2 to SVGAGI. Clipping removes 5 bases from V and 1 base from J, with 3 as the unmatched junction base count. The CDR3 numbers 15 residues from cysteine through phenylalanine. Just the 45-base CDR3 DNA is kept, in frame starting at base 1. Compared with the rest of its sample, this clone is medium-sized (0.01 to 0.1%). Its antigen specificity is not known. Base qualities are missing; no much larger clone stands one base away. The immunoSEQ assay amplified TCRB CDR3 regions from 1.5 to 2.5 micrograms of genomic DNA, or from all available DNA when less than that amount was available. Multiplex PCR used 60 forward primers for TCR V beta segments and 13 reverse primers for J beta segments. To estimate the number of reads per starting template, synthetic control templates were added to each sample at limiting dilution. The Illumina HiSeq System generated 87 bp sequencing reads. In the authors' own workflow: PCR and sequencing errors were removed by merging closely related sequences with a nearest neighbor algorithm. TCR overlap was measured as the percentage of unique tumor TCR beta sequences also present in the same patient's peripheral blood. Here the immuneACCESS table is served through TCRdb, limited to in-frame sequences with V and J called. Missing clones are a known gap in these copies; in checked studies unresolved V genes cover under half, and the rest lacks a known reason. The D gene and trimming were derived from the DNA, and the V and J assignments and clone size from that table. Counted in this sample were around 60,000 clones; around nine tenths of them appeared once. Of the sample, roughly 10% falls within the top ten clones.

Per the publication, the time point label means: after dendritic cell vaccination, including at tumor progression/relapse. To be selected, patients needed enough residual fresh-frozen tumor tissue and more than two years of available survival data. Molecular status otherwise varied across the glioblastoma patients, but none of them carried an isocitrate dehydrogenase mutation. PBMC were collected before vaccination, two weeks after the third vaccination, and at tumor progression if progression occurred. The Qiagen DNeasy Blood extraction Kit was used for extraction of genomic DNA. The source of this sequence is a human donor with glioblastoma. The sample here was blood, taken after dendritic cell vaccination. In this chain, TRBV6-5 is recombined with TRBJ2-4, with 9 middle bases fitting TRBD1. The DNA reads as follows: TGTGCCAGCAGTGGACAGGGGTGGGCCAAAAACATTCAGTACTTC. Translated, this gives CASSGQGWAKNIQYF.